This T cell receptor beta chain was observed in a study of shared clonotypes between healthy human individuals. The CDR3 length is 14 residues. Trimming removed 2 bases from V and 1 base from J; junction bases left unmatched: 3. CDR1 is GTSNPN and CDR2 is SVGIG in the germline V gene (reference sequence). The data were produced by immunoSEQ multiplex PCR, yet TCRdb's version contains in-frame clones alone and is incomplete. Among over a million clones listed, 65% to 80% were seen once. This sequence originates from a young man in good health. Material for sequencing was memory CD4+ T cells sorted from blood. Subset described: CD45RA-negative fraction. The chain combines TRBV30 with TRBJ2-7; 9 nucleotides align to TRBD1. CDR3 loop: CAWSIGTGSYEQYF. CDR3 bases: TGTGCCTGGAGTATAGGGACAGGGTCCTACGAGCAGTACTTC. Filled out from reference TRBV30 and TRBJ2-7, the complete variable domain reads SQTIHQWPATLVQPVGSPLSLECTVEGTSNPNLYWYRQAAGRGLQLLFYSVGIGQISSEVPQNLSASRPQDRQFILSSKKLLLSDSGFYLCAWSIGTGSYEQYFGPGTRLTVT.